In this sample, the clone carrying this TCR beta chain turned up many times. What it recognizes is unknown. This entry comes from a study of identical twins. General study results and limits: The same donors were not followed; conclusions instead depended on cross-sectional statistical analysis. Among beta out-of-frame sequences, excess sharing between twins appeared weaker. Abundant cord blood beta clonotypes carried fewer insertions; memory repertoires showed none.

TCRdb itself ran the 5' RACE reads through MiXCR, one entry per CDR3 protein. The sample includes about 240,000 distinct CDR3 sequences, roughly 10% of them seen just once. Germline CDR1 reads LNHDA; CDR2 reads SQIVND (reference sequence). The CDR3 runs 15 residues. The ends lost 3 bases at V and 4 bases at J; junction bases unmatched: 4. Healthy Caucasians, and only they, were the donors. This clonotype was sampled from a man over 45 in good health. This chain joins TRBV19 and TRBJ2-1, with 9 bases aligning to TRBD2. The sequencing sample was made of memory T cells sorted from blood. The CDR3 sequence: CASSIGAGGYNEQFF. CDR3 bases: TGTGCCAGTAGTATTGGAGCGGGGGGATACAATGAGCAGTTCTTC. Drawing the rest from reference TRBV19 and TRBJ2-1, the complete variable domain is DGGITQSPKYLFRKEGQNVTLSCEQNLNHDAMYWYRQDPGQGLRLIYYSQIVNDFQKGDIAEGYSVSREKKESFPLTVTSAQKNPTAFYLCASSIGAGGYNEQFFGPGTRLTVL.